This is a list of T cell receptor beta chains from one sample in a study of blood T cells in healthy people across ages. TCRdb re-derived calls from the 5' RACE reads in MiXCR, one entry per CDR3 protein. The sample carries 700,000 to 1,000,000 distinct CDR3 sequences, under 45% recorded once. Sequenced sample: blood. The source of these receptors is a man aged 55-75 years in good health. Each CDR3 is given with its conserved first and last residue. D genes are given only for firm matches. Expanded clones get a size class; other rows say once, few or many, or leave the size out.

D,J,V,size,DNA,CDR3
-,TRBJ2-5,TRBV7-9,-,TGTGCCAGCAGCGCCAATCTAGCCGGCCAAGAGACCCAGTACTTC,CASSANLAGQETQYF
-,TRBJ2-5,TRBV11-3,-,TGTGCCAGCAGCTTAGCAGGGGTTGATGAGACCCAGTACTTC,CASSLAGVDETQYF
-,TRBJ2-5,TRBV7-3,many,TGTGCCAGCAGCTTTCGGGGGGCTGGGGAGACCCAGTACTTC,CASSFRGAGETQYF
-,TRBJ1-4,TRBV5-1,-,TGCGCCAGCAGCCCGAAGGGGGGGCGTGAAAAACTGTTTTTT,CASSPKGGREKLFF
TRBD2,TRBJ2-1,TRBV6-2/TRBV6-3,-,TGTGCCAGCAGAAGTCTAGCGGGGGGGCCTGAGGATGAGCAGTTCTTC,CASRSLAGGPEDEQFF
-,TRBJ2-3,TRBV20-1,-,TGCAGTGCTAGTAGGAGGGGGCGAAGAGATACGCAGTATTTT,CSASRRGRRDTQYF
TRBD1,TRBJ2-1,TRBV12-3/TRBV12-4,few,TGTGCCAGCAGTTTAGACAGGGGTGGTGAGCAGTTCTTC,CASSLDRGGEQFF
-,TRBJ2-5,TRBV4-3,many,TGCGCCAGCAGCCAAGACGGAGGGGGCCGGGAGACCCAGTACTTC,CASSQDGGGRETQYF
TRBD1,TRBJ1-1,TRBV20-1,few,TGCAGTGCTAGGCCGGGACAGATGAACACTGAAGCTTTCTTT,CSARPGQMNTEAFF
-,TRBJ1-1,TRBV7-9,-,TGTGCCAGCAGCTTCTACAGTGGGACACCTAGTGAAGCTTTCTTT,CASSFYSGTPSEAFF
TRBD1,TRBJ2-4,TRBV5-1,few,TGCGCCAGCAGCGCCACCGGGACAGGGAACATTCAGTACTTC,CASSATGTGNIQYF
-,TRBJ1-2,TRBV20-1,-,TGCAGTGCTAGGGGACTCAACCAGGGAGGGAGGTATGGCTACACCTTC,CSARGLNQGGRYGYTF
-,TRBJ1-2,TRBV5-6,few,TGTGCCAGCAGCTCGGACACCCTACTCACCTCGCATGGCTACACCTTC,CASSSDTLLTSHGYTF
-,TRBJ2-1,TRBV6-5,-,TGTGCCAGCAGTTACGCGGCTAGCTACTACAATGAGCAGTTCTTC,CASSYAASYYNEQFF
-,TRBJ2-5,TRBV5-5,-,TGTGCCAGCAGCTTGGGCAGCCCGTGGGAGACCCAGTACTTC,CASSLGSPWETQYF
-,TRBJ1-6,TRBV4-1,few,TGCGCCAGCAGCCAAGCACCGAGGGGGGGCTCCTATAATTCACCCCTCCACTTT,CASSQAPRGGSYNSPLHF
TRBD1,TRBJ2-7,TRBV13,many,TGTGCCAGCAGCTTAGTCCAGGGGGCGACGGGTGAGCAGTACTTC,CASSLVQGATGEQYF
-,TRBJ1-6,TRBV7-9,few,TGTGCCAGCAGCGGAGAAGGGAATTCACCCCTCCACTTT,CASSGEGNSPLHF
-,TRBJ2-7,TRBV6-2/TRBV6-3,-,TGTGCCAGCAGTCCCGACAGTCAAGGGGGACACGAGCAGTACTTC,CASSPDSQGGHEQYF
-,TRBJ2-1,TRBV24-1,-,TGTGCCACCGCCGGACACATCAATGAGCAGTTCTTC,CATAGHINEQFF
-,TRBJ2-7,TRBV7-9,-,TGTGCCAGCAGCGGACTGGATAGCTCGTACGAGCAGTACTTC,CASSGLDSSYEQYF
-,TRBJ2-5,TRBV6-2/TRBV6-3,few,TGTGCCAGCACAACACGGGGCCAAGAGACCCAGTACTTC,CASTTRGQETQYF
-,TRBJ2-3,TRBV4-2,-,TGTGCCAGCAGCCAACTTGGAACAGATACGCAGTATTTT,CASSQLGTDTQYF
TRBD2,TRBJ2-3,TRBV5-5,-,TGTGCCAGCAGCTTAAGGACTAGCGGGGCGGAAGATACGCAGTATTTT,CASSLRTSGAEDTQYF
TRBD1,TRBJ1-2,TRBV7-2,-,TGTGCCAGCAGCTTACCGGACAGGGCCTGCTATGGCTACACCTTC,CASSLPDRACYGYTF
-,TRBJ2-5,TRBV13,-,TGTGCCAGCAGCTACCGGTGGGCCCAAGAGACCCAGTACTTC,CASSYRWAQETQYF
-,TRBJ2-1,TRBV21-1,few,TGTGCCAGCAGCAAAGTATCTGGCGGGGGGTCCTACAATGAGCAGTTCTTC,CASSKVSGGGSYNEQFF
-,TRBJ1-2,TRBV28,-,TGTGCCAGCAGTTTAAGGCGGGACAATTCCACCTTC,CASSLRRDNSTF
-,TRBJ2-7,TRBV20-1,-,TGCAGTGCTAGAGGCAATACAGGGTTCGAGCAGTACTTC,CSARGNTGFEQYF
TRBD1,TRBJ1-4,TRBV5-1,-,TGCGCCAGCGGGCCGGGACAGGGATCCGGGGAAAAACTGTTTTTT,CASGPGQGSGEKLFF
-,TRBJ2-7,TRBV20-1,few,TGCAGTGCTAGAGATGGATACGTCTACGAGCAGTACTTC,CSARDGYVYEQYF
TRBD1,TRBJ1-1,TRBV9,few,TGTGCCAGCAGCCCGAACAGGGGCCAAGGTGAAGCTTTCTTT,CASSPNRGQGEAFF
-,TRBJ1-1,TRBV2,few,TGTGCCAGCAGTGTGGCAGTGAACACTGAAGCTTTCTTT,CASSVAVNTEAFF
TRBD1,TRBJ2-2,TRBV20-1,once,TGCAGTGCCTCCCTTCCAGGGGGCACCGGGGAGCTGTTTTTT,CSASLPGGTGELFF
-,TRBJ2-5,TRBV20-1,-,TGCAGTGCAATGACAGGATCGGTGTCAAGGTTAGTGACCCAGTACTTC,CSAMTGSVSRLVTQYF
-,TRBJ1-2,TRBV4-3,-,TGCGCCAGCAGCCAAGGGAGGGCAGCTAACTATGGCTACACCTTC,CASSQGRAANYGYTF
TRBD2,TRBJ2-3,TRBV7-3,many,TGTGCCAGCAGCCCCCGGGGGGGCGATTCAGATACGCAGTATTTT,CASSPRGGDSDTQYF
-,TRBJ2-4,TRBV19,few,TGTGCCAGTAGTAACCTTGACCTCGCCACCCAAGCCAAAAACATTCAGTACTTC,CASSNLDLATQAKNIQYF
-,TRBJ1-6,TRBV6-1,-,TGTGCCAGCAGTGGCCATGGGAGGGGAAGTAATTCACCCCTCCACTTT,CASSGHGRGSNSPLHF
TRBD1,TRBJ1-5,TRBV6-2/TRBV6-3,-,TGTGCCAGCAGTTACCCACTGGGACAGGCAGTCCATAGCAATCAGCCCCAGCATTTT,CASSYPLGQAVHSNQPQHF
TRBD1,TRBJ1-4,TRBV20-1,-,TGCAGTGCTACGAATCCGGGACAGGGAGGTGAAAAACTGTTTTTT,CSATNPGQGGEKLFF
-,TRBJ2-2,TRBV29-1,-,TGCAGCGTTGATTATGGAGGGGGTTCCGGGGAGCTGTTTTTT,CSVDYGGGSGELFF
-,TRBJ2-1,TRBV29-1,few,TGCAGCGTTGTTCGCTACAATGAGCAGTTCTTC,CSVVRYNEQFF
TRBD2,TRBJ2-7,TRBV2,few,TGTGCCAGCCTAGCGGGGAGGGTATCCTACGAGCAGTACTTC,CASLAGRVSYEQYF
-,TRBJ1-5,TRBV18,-,TGTGCCAGCTCGCCAACAGTGGGTAATCAGCCCCAGCATTTT,CASSPTVGNQPQHF